This T cell receptor (beta chain) was observed in a study of CD8 T cells in Susac syndrome. Notes on this clonotype: Its antigen is not identified.

RNA was extracted with the RNeasy kit, and a quantity of roughly 0.5 to 1 ug was reverse transcribed using random hexamers. TCRdb processed the immunoSEQ multiplex PCR reads anew with MiXCR; each CDR3 protein has one entry. Found here are around 150,000 distinct CDR3 sequences, approximately 95% of them singletons; the top ten hold roughly 0.14%. Sequencing of TCR beta, carried out with a high-throughput approach, was applied to CD8+ and CD4+ T cells from the blood. Recently defined diagnostic criteria for definite or probable disease were fulfilled by Susac syndrome patients. The study, taken as a whole, reports: It was acknowledged in the study that its TCR sequencing and HLA analysis involved a relatively small number of individuals.

Germline assignment: CDR1 LGHDT and CDR2 YNNKEL (reference sequence). With 1 base removed from V and 6 bases from J, the gap between germline ends came to 10 bases. The CDR3 totals 15 residues. What was sequenced was CD4+ T cells from PBMCs. The source of this sequence is a human donor with Susac syndrome. The chain combines TRBV3-1 with TRBJ1-6; maybe TRBD1 (6 bases). CDR3 residues: CASSQVGGGNSPLHF. Written as DNA, the CDR3 is TGTGCCAGCAGCCAAGTAGGGGGTGGTAATTCACCCCTCCACTTT. Filled out from reference TRBV3-1 and TRBJ1-6, the complete variable domain reads DTAVSQTPKYLVTQMGNDKSIKCEQNLGHDTMYWYKQDSKKFLKIMFSYNNKELIINETVPNRFSPKSPDKAHLNLHINSLELGDSAVYFCASSQVGGGNSPLHFGNGTRLTVT.